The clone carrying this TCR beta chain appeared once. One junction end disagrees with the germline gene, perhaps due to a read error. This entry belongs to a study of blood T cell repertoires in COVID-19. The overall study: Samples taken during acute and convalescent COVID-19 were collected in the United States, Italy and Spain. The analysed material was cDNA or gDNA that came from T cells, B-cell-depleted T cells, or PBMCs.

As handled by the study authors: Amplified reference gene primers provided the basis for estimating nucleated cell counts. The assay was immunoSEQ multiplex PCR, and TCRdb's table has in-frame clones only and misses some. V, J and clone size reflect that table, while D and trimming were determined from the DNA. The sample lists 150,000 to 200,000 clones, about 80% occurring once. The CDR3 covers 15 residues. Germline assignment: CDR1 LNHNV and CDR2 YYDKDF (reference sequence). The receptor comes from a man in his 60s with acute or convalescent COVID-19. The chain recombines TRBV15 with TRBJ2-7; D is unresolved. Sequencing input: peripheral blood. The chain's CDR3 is CATSRDRLASSEQYF. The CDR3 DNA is TGTGCCACCAGCAGAGATAGATTAGCTTCCTCCGAGCAGTACTTC.